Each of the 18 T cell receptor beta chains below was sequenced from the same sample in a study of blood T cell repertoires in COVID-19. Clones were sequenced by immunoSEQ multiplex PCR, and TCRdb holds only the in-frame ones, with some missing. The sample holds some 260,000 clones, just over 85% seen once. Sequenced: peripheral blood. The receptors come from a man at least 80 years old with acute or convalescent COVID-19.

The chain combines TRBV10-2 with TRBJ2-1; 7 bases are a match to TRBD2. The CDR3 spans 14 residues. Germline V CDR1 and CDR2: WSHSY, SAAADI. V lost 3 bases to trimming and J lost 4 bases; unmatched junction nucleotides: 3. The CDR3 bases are TGCGCCAGCAGTGATGCGGGGGAGTACAATGAGCAGTTCTTC. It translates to CASSDAGEYNEQFF.

The CDR3 spells CASSSNYKKLFF. In DNA form, the CDR3 reads TGTGCCAGCAGTTCAAACTATAAAAAACTGTTTTTT. V gene TRBV12-3 or TRBV12-4 combines with J gene TRBJ1-4; D not resolved. V was trimmed by 4 bases and J by 9 bases, leaving 9 bases between them. The CDR3 is 12 amino acids.

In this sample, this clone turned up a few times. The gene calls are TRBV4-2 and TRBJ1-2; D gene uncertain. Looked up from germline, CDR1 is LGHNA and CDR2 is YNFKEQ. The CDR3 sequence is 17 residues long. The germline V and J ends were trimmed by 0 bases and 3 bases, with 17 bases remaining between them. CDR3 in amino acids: CASSQEVAVERDYGYTF. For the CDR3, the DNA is TGTGCCAGCAGCCAAGAAGTGGCGGTCGAGCGGGACTATGGCTACACCTTC.

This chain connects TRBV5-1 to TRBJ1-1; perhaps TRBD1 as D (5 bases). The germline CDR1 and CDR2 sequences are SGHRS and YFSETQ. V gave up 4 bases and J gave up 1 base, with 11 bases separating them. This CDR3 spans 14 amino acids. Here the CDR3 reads CASSPDRENTEAFF. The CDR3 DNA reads TGCGCCAGCAGCCCTGACAGAGAGAACACTGAAGCTTTCTTT.

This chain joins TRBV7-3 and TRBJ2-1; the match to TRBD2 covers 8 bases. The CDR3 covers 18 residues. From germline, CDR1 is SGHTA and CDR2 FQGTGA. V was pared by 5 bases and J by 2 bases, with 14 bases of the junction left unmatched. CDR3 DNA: TGTGCCAGCAGCCTCCTCCGAGGAGCGGGAGTTCCCTACAATGAGCAGTTCTTC. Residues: CASSLLRGAGVPYNEQFF.

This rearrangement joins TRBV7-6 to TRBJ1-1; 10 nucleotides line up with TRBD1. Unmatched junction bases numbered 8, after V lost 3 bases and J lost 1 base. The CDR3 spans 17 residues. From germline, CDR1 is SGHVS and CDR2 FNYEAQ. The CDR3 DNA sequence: TGTGCCAGCAGCTTGCGGACAGGGGGGAGTCGGAACACTGAAGCTTTCTTT. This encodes CASSLRTGGSRNTEAFF. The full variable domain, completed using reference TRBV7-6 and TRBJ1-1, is GAGVSQSPRYKVTKRGQDVALRCDPISGHVSLYWYRQALGQGPEFLTYFNYEAQQDKSGLPNDRFSAERPEGSISTLTIQRTEQRDSAMYRCASSLRTGGSRNTEAFFGQGTRLTVV.

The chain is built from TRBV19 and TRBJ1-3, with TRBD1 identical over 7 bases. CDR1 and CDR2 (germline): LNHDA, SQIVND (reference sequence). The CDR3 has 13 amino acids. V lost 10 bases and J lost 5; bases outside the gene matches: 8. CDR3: CATTDRSRNTIYF. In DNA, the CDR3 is TGTGCCACTACGGACAGGTCGAGAAACACCATATATTTT.

CDR3: CASSLLGQGGTDTQYF. Written as DNA, the CDR3 is TGTGCCAGCAGCCTCTTGGGACAGGGGGGGACAGATACGCAGTATTTT. The chain is built from TRBV11-2 and TRBJ2-3; 11 nucleotides match TRBD1. With V trimmed by 5 bases and J by 3 bases, 7 bases remained unmatched. Germline CDR1 and CDR2: SGHAT and FQNNGV. CDR3 length: 16 residues.

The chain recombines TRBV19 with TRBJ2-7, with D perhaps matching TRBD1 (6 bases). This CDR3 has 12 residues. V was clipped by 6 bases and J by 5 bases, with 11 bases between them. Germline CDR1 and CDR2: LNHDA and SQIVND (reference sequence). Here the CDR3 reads CASRQGINEQYF. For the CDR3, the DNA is TGTGCCAGTAGACAGGGTATCAACGAGCAGTACTTC.

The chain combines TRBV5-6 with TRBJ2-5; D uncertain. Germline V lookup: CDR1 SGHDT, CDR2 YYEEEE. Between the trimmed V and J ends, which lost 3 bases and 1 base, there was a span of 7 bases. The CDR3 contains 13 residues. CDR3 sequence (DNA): TGTGCCAGCAGCTCCGGTTTCCAAGAGACCCAGTACTTC. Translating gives CASSSGFQETQYF.

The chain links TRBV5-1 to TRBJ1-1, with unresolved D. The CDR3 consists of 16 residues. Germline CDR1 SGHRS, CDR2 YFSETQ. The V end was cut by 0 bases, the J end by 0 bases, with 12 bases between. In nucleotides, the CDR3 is TGCGCCAGCAGCTTGGTAGGGAGTGACATGAACACTGAAGCTTTCTTT. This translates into CASSLVGSDMNTEAFF.

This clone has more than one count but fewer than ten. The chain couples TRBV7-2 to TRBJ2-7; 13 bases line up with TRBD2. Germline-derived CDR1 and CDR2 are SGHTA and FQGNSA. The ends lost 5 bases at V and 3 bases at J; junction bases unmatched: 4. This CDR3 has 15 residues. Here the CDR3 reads CASSLWTSGSYEQYF. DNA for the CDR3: TGTGCCAGCAGCCTCTGGACTAGCGGGAGCTACGAGCAGTACTTC.

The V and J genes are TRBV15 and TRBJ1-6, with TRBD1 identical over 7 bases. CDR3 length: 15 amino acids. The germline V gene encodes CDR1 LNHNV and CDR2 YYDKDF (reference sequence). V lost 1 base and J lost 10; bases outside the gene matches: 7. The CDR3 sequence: CATSRVRQGGSPLHF. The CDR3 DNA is TGTGCCACCAGCAGAGTAAGACAGGGAGGCTCACCCCTCCACTTT.

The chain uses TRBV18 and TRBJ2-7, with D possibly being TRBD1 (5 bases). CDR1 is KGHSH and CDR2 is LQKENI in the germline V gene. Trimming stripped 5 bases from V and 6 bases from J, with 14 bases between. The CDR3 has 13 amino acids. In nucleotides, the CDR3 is TGTGCCAGCTCAACCGAGCAGGGTGGCGAGCAGTACTTC. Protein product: CASSTEQGGEQYF.

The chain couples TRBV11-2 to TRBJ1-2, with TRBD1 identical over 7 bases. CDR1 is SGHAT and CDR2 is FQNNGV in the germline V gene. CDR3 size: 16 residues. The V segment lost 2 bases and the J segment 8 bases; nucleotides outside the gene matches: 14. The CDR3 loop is CASSLTRVTGHGGYTF. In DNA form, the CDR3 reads TGTGCCAGCAGCTTAACTCGGGTGACAGGGCACGGGGGCTACACCTTC.

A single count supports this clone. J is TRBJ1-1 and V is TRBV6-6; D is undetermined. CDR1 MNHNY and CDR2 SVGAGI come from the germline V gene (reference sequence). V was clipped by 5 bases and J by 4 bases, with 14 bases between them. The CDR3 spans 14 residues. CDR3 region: CASSPEWGGTEAFF. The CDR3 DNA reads TGTGCCAGCAGTCCTGAGTGGGGAGGCACTGAAGCTTTCTTT.

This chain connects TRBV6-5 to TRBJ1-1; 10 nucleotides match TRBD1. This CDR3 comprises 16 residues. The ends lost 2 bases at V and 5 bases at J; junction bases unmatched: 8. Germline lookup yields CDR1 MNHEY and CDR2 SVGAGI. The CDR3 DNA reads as TGTGCCAGCAGTTACCTTCCCGGACAGGGGGGGACTGAAGCTTTCTTT. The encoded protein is CASSYLPGQGGTEAFF.

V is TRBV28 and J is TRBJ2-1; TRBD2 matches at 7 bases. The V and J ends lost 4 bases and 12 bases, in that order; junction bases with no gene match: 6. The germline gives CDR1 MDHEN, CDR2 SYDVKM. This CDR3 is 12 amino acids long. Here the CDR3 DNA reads TGTGCCAGCAGTTCGGTAGCGGGCGGGCAGTTCTTC. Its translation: CASSSVAGGQFF.